This TCR beta chain is from a study of cytomegalovirus exposure and HLA in healthy donors. The wider study: Samples from HLA-typed donors yielded about 85 million unique TCRs in an early data release. Findings and limits, study-wide: Published work reported that the classifier diagnosed cytomegalovirus status with high specificity and sensitivity.

With respect to this clone: Its antigen is currently unknown.

This CDR3 is 18 amino acids long. Looked up from germline, CDR1 is MNHEY and CDR2 is SMNVEV (reference sequence). The ends lost 0 bases at V and 2 bases at J; junction bases unmatched: 10. This PCR relied on a set of 60 Vbeta primers and 13 Jbeta primers. Sequenced by immunoSEQ multiplex PCR; TCRdb stores in-frame clones only, minus some. Of about 110,000 clones listed, 65% to 75% are singletons. The sample comprised PBMCs. V is TRBV27 and J is TRBJ1-2; 9 bases fit TRBD1. This sequence originates from a man aged 25-45 years in good health and CMV-seropositive. The CDR3 spells CASSLSYRGRSGNYGYTF. Here the CDR3 DNA reads TGTGCCAGCAGTTTATCGTACAGGGGGCGCTCTGGCAACTATGGCTACACCTTC.